These T cell receptor beta chains were read from a single sample in a study of cytotoxic CD8 clonotypes in ibrutinib-treated CLL. Generated by immunoSEQ multiplex PCR, the TCRdb table keeps only in-frame clones and is missing some. The sample contains fewer than 300,000 clones, 76% of which appear only once. The sequenced sample was PBMCs, obtained at disease progression, from a patient treated with ibrutinib. The receptors originated from a human donor with chronic lymphocytic leukemia. CDR3s include the opening cysteine and the closing phenylalanine or tryptophan. The D gene is left open where the match is weak. Only some rows state a clone size, as once, few, many or a class for expanded clones.

v_call: TRBV10-3; clone_size: few; d_call: NA; j_call: TRBJ2-3; cdr3_aa: CAISEGREDTQYF; cdr3_nt: TGTGCCATCAGTGAGGGGAGAGAAGATACGCAGTATTTT
v_call: TRBV19; clone_size: NA; d_call: NA; j_call: TRBJ1-2; cdr3_aa: CASRLTDTRFSGGYTF; cdr3_nt: TGTGCCAGTAGGTTAACGGACACCCGGTTTTCGGGAGGCTACACCTTC
v_call: TRBV29-1; clone_size: once; d_call: TRBD2; j_call: TRBJ2-3; cdr3_aa: CSVLAGEGTDTQYF; cdr3_nt: TGCAGCGTTCTGGCGGGGGAGGGCACAGATACGCAGTATTTT
v_call: TRBV7-9; clone_size: NA; d_call: NA; j_call: TRBJ1-1; cdr3_aa: CASSLGLGTEAFF; cdr3_nt: TGTGCCAGCAGCTTAGGCCTCGGCACTGAAGCTTTCTTT
v_call: TRBV7-9; clone_size: NA; d_call: NA; j_call: TRBJ2-7; cdr3_aa: CASSLLASSYEQYF; cdr3_nt: TGTGCCAGCAGCTTATTAGCGAGCTCCTACGAGCAGTACTTC
v_call: TRBV5-1; clone_size: NA; d_call: NA; j_call: TRBJ2-1; cdr3_aa: CASSFAQGVPNEQFF; cdr3_nt: TGCGCCAGCAGCTTCGCCCAGGGAGTGCCCAATGAGCAGTTCTTC
v_call: TRBV5-1; clone_size: NA; d_call: NA; j_call: TRBJ2-2; cdr3_aa: CASSLLRGPGGELFF; cdr3_nt: TGCGCCAGCAGCTTGCTTCGGGGGCCAGGCGGGGAGCTGTTTTTT
v_call: TRBV11-2; clone_size: NA; d_call: NA; j_call: TRBJ2-7; cdr3_aa: CASSLVPGNYEQYF; cdr3_nt: TGTGCCAGCAGCTTAGTCCCAGGGAACTACGAGCAGTACTTC
v_call: TRBV2; clone_size: NA; d_call: NA; j_call: TRBJ1-1; cdr3_aa: CASSEGDFTEAFF; cdr3_nt: TGTGCCAGCAGTGAGGGGGACTTCACTGAAGCTTTCTTT
v_call: TRBV29-1; clone_size: once; d_call: NA; j_call: TRBJ1-4; cdr3_aa: CSVELGPNEKLFF; cdr3_nt: TGCAGCGTTGAGCTCGGGCCGAATGAAAAACTGTTTTTT
v_call: TRBV6-1; clone_size: NA; d_call: NA; j_call: TRBJ2-7; cdr3_aa: CASSEVQLQYF; cdr3_nt: TGTGCCAGCAGTGAAGTCCAGTTACAGTACTTC
v_call: TRBV18; clone_size: NA; d_call: NA; j_call: TRBJ1-1; cdr3_aa: CASSPKVPTEAFF; cdr3_nt: TGTGCCAGCTCACCAAAAGTCCCCACTGAAGCTTTCTTT
v_call: TRBV6-5; clone_size: NA; d_call: NA; j_call: TRBJ2-6; cdr3_aa: CASSTGPGANVLTF; cdr3_nt: TGTGCCAGCAGTACCGGTCCTGGGGCCAACGTCCTGACTTTC
v_call: TRBV5-1; clone_size: once; d_call: NA; j_call: TRBJ1-1; cdr3_aa: CASSLSPENTEAFF; cdr3_nt: TGCGCCAGCAGCTTGAGCCCCGAGAACACTGAAGCTTTCTTT
v_call: TRBV5-6; clone_size: NA; d_call: NA; j_call: TRBJ1-4; cdr3_aa: CASSFWEAEKLFF; cdr3_nt: TGTGCCAGCAGCTTCTGGGAGGCTGAAAAACTGTTTTTT
v_call: TRBV7-3; clone_size: few; d_call: NA; j_call: TRBJ1-2; cdr3_aa: CASSQGRNGYTF; cdr3_nt: TGTGCCAGCAGCCAGGGCCGGAACGGCTACACCTTC
v_call: TRBV7-9; clone_size: NA; d_call: TRBD1; j_call: TRBJ2-7; cdr3_aa: CASSPGQGASSYEQYF; cdr3_nt: TGTGCCAGCAGCCCGGGACAGGGGGCCAGCTCCTACGAGCAGTACTTC
v_call: TRBV5-1; clone_size: NA; d_call: TRBD2; j_call: TRBJ2-3; cdr3_aa: CASSGLAGLETDTQYF; cdr3_nt: TGCGCCAGCAGTGGGCTAGCGGGTCTTGAGACAGATACGCAGTATTTT
v_call: TRBV29-1; clone_size: NA; d_call: NA; j_call: TRBJ1-1; cdr3_aa: CSAPVRAGTEAFF; cdr3_nt: TGCAGCGCTCCGGTCAGGGCGGGCACTGAAGCTTTCTTT
v_call: TRBV5-6; clone_size: NA; d_call: TRBD1; j_call: TRBJ2-1; cdr3_aa: CASSAGQGAPRSYNEQFF; cdr3_nt: TGTGCCAGCAGCGCCGGACAGGGGGCGCCCCGGTCCTACAATGAGCAGTTCTTC
v_call: TRBV9; clone_size: NA; d_call: TRBD1; j_call: TRBJ2-1; cdr3_aa: CASSHHRDSAYNEQFF; cdr3_nt: TGTGCCAGCAGCCATCACCGGGACAGTGCCTACAATGAGCAGTTCTTC
v_call: TRBV5-1; clone_size: NA; d_call: NA; j_call: TRBJ2-1; cdr3_aa: CASSATLGGSYNEQFF; cdr3_nt: TGCGCCAGCAGCGCGACCTTAGGGGGCTCCTACAATGAGCAGTTCTTC
v_call: TRBV19; clone_size: NA; d_call: TRBD2; j_call: TRBJ2-1; cdr3_aa: CASSIRRAGGWGQFF; cdr3_nt: TGTGCCAGTAGTATACGTCGAGCGGGAGGTTGGGGGCAGTTCTTC
v_call: TRBV7-9; clone_size: NA; d_call: NA; j_call: TRBJ1-2; cdr3_aa: CASSLAGFGYTF; cdr3_nt: TGTGCCAGCAGCTTAGCCGGGTTTGGCTACACCTTC
v_call: TRBV7-6; clone_size: NA; d_call: NA; j_call: TRBJ2-6; cdr3_aa: CASSLDPSGVGANVLTF; cdr3_nt: TGTGCCAGCAGCTTAGACCCCTCCGGGGTTGGGGCCAACGTCCTGACTTTC
v_call: TRBV13; clone_size: NA; d_call: NA; j_call: TRBJ2-7; cdr3_aa: CASSLGPQGTYEQYF; cdr3_nt: TGTGCCAGCAGCTTAGGCCCACAGGGAACCTACGAGCAGTACTTC
v_call: TRBV6-1; clone_size: NA; d_call: NA; j_call: TRBJ2-7; cdr3_aa: CASIAWPGSYEQYF; cdr3_nt: TGTGCCAGCATCGCGTGGCCAGGGAGCTACGAGCAGTACTTC
v_call: TRBV7-9; clone_size: NA; d_call: NA; j_call: TRBJ1-4; cdr3_aa: CASSLWQPNEKLFF; cdr3_nt: TGTGCCAGCAGCTTATGGCAGCCTAATGAAAAACTGTTTTTT
v_call: TRBV4-1; clone_size: NA; d_call: NA; j_call: TRBJ1-1; cdr3_aa: CASSQAGRNTEAFF; cdr3_nt: TGCGCCAGCAGCCAGGCCGGGAGGAACACTGAAGCTTTCTTT
v_call: TRBV7-6; clone_size: NA; d_call: TRBD2; j_call: TRBJ2-7; cdr3_aa: CASSSGTSVYEQYF; cdr3_nt: TGTGCCAGCAGCTCCGGGACTAGTGTTTACGAGCAGTACTTC
v_call: TRBV7-2; clone_size: NA; d_call: NA; j_call: TRBJ2-5; cdr3_aa: CASSLVGRVQETQYF; cdr3_nt: TGTGCCAGCAGCTTAGTTGGTAGGGTTCAAGAGACCCAGTACTTC
v_call: TRBV11-2; clone_size: NA; d_call: NA; j_call: TRBJ1-1; cdr3_aa: CASSPQVNTEAFF; cdr3_nt: TGTGCCAGCAGCCCGCAGGTGAACACTGAAGCTTTCTTT
v_call: TRBV7-9; clone_size: NA; d_call: TRBD2; j_call: TRBJ2-5; cdr3_aa: CASSFPGTSGGRPKETQYF; cdr3_nt: TGTGCCAGCAGCTTCCCCGGGACTAGCGGGGGGCGTCCGAAAGAGACCCAGTACTTC
v_call: TRBV29-1; clone_size: NA; d_call: NA; j_call: TRBJ2-7; cdr3_aa: CSVWDTYEQYF; cdr3_nt: TGCAGCGTCTGGGATACCTACGAGCAGTACTTC
v_call: TRBV19; clone_size: NA; d_call: NA; j_call: TRBJ1-5; cdr3_aa: CASSIIGIGNQPQHF; cdr3_nt: TGTGCCAGTAGTATAATCGGGATTGGGAATCAGCCCCAGCATTTT
v_call: TRBV5-1; clone_size: NA; d_call: NA; j_call: TRBJ1-4; cdr3_aa: CASRAGTTNEKLFF; cdr3_nt: TGCGCCAGCAGGGCAGGGACGACTAATGAAAAACTGTTTTTT
v_call: TRBV6-5; clone_size: few; d_call: TRBD1; j_call: TRBJ1-2; cdr3_aa: CASSTDRGRYTF; cdr3_nt: TGTGCCAGCAGTACCGACAGGGGACGCTACACCTTC